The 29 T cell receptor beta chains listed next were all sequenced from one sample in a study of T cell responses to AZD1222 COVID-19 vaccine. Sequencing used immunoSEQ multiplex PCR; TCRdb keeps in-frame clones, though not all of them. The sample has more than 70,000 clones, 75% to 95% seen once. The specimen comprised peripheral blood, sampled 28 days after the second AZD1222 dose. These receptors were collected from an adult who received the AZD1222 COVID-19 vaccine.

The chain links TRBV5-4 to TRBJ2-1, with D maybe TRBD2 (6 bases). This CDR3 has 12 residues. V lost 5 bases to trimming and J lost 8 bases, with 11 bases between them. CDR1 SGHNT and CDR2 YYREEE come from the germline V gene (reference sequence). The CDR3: CASSQTSYEQFF. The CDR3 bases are TGTGCCAGCAGTCAGACTAGTTATGAGCAGTTCTTC.

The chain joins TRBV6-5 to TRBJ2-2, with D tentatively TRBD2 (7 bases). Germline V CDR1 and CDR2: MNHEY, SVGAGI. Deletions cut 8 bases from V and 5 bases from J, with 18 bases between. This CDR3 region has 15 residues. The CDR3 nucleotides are TGTGCCAGCCCTGGGGGAGGGGGTAATACCGGGGAGCTGTTTTTT. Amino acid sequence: CASPGGGGNTGELFF.

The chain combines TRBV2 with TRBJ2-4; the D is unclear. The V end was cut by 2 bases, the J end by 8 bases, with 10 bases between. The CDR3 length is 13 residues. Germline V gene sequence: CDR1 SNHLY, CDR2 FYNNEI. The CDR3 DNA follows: TGTGCCAGCAGTGAAAGATACGCCTACATTCAGTACTTC. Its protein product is CASSERYAYIQYF.

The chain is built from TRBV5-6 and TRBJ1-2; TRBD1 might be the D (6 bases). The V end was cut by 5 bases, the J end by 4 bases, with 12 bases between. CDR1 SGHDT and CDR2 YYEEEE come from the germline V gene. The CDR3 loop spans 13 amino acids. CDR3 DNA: TGTGCCAGCAGTATACAGGGCGGCTATGGCTACACCTTC. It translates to CASSIQGGYGYTF.

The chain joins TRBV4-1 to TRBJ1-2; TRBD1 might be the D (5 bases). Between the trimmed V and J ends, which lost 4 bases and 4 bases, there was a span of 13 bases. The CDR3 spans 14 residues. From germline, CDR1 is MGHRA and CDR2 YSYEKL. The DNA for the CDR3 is TGCGCCAGCAGCCGGGGCGATAGGACCTATGGCTACACCTTC. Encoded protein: CASSRGDRTYGYTF.

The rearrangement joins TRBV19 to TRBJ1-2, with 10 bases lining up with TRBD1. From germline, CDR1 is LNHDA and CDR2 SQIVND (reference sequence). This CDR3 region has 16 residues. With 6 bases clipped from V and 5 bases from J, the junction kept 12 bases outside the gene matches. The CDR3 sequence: CASSRDRGPGGYGYTF. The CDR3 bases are TGTGCCAGTAGCCGGGACAGGGGACCAGGAGGGTATGGCTACACCTTC.

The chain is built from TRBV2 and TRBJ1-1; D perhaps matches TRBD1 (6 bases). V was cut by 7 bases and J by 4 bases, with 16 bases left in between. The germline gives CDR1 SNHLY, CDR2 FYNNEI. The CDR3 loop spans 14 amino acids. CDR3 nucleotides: TGTGCCAGCATGTACGGGGGCAGGAGCACTGAAGCTTTCTTT. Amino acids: CASMYGGRSTEAFF. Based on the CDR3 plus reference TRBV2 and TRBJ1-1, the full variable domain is EPEVTQTPSHQVTQMGQEVILRCVPISNHLYFYWYRQILGQKVEFLVSFYNNEISEKSEIFDDQFSVERPDGSNFTLKIRSTKLEDSAMYFCASMYGGRSTEAFFGQGTRLTVV.

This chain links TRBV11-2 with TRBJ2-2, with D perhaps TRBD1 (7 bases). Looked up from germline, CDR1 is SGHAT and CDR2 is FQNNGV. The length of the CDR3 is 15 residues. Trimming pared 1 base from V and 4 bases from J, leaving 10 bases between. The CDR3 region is CASSLVQGGTGELFF. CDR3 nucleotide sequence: TGTGCCAGCAGCTTAGTGCAGGGGGGCACCGGGGAGCTGTTTTTT.

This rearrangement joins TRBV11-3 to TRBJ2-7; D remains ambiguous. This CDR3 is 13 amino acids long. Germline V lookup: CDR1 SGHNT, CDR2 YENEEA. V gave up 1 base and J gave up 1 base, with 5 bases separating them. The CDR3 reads CASSLGDSYEQYF. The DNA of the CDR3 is TGTGCCAGCAGCTTAGGGGATTCCTACGAGCAGTACTTC.

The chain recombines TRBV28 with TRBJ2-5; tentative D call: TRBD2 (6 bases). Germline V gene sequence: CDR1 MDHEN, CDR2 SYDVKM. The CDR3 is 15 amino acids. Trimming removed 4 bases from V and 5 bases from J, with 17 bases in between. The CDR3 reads CASSSRLATWETQYF. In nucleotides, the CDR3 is TGTGCCAGCAGTTCAAGGCTAGCGACCTGGGAGACCCAGTACTTC.

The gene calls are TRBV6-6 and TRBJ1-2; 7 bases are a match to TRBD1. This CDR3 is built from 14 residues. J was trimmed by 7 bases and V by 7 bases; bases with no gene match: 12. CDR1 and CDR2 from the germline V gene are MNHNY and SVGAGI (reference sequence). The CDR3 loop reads CASIRQGISPGYTF. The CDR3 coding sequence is TGTGCCAGCATTCGACAGGGTATTTCGCCTGGCTACACCTTC.

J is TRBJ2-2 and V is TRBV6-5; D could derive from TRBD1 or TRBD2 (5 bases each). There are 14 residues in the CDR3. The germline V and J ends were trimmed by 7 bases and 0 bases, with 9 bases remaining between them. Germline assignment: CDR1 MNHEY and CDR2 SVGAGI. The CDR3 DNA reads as TGTGCCAGCAAGTGGGACCCGAACACCGGGGAGCTGTTTTTT. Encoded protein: CASKWDPNTGELFF.

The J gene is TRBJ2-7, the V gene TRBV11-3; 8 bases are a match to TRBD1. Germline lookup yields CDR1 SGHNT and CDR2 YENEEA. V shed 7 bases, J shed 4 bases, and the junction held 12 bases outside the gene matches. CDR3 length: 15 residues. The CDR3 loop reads CASTIGQGRRYEQYF. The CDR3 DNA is TGTGCCAGCACCATCGGACAGGGTCGGAGGTACGAGCAGTACTTC.

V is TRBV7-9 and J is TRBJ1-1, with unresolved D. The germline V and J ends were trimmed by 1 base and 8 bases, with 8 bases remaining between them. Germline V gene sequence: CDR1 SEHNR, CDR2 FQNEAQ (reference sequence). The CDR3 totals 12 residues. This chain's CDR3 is CASSLVGWEAFF. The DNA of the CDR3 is TGTGCCAGCAGCTTAGTCGGGTGGGAAGCTTTCTTT.

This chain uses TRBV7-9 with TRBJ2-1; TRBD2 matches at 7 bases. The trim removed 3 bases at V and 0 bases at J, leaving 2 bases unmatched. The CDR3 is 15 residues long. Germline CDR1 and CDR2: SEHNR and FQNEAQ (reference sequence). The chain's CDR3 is CASSLGGISYNEQFF. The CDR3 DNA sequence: TGTGCCAGCAGCTTGGGAGGGATCTCCTACAATGAGCAGTTCTTC. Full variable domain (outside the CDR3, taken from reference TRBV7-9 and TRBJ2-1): DTGVSQNPRHKITKRGQNVTFRCDPISEHNRLYWYRQTLGQGPEFLTYFQNEAQLEKSRLLSDRFSAERPKGSFSTLEIQRTEQGDSAMYLCASSLGGISYNEQFFGPGTRLTVL.

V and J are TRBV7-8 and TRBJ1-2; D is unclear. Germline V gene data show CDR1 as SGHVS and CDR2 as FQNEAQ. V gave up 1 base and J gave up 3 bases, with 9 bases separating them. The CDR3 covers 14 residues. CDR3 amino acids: CASSLVVSDYGYTF. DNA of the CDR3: TGTGCCAGCAGCTTAGTGGTGTCTGACTATGGCTACACCTTC.

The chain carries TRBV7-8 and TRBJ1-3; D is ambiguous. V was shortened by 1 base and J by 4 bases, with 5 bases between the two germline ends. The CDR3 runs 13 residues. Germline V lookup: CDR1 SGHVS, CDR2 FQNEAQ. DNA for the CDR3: TGTGCCAGCAGCTTAGGGGCCGGAAACACCATATATTTT. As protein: CASSLGAGNTIYF.

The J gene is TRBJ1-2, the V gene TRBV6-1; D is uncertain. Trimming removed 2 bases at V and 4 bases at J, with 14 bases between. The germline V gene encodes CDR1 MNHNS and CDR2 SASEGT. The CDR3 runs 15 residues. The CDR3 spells CASSESDTLLYGYTF. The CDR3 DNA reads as TGTGCCAGCAGTGAAAGCGACACCCTCCTCTATGGCTACACCTTC.

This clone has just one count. CDR3 bases: TGTGCCAGCAGGGGGAACTCTGGGGCCAACGTCCTGACTTTC. This gives the protein CASRGNSGANVLTF. The genes are TRBV7-9 and TRBJ2-6; D gene unclear. The V gene's germline CDR1 is SEHNR and CDR2 FQNEAQ (reference sequence). This CDR3 region has 14 residues. With 6 bases removed from V and 0 bases from J, the gap between germline ends came to 6 bases.

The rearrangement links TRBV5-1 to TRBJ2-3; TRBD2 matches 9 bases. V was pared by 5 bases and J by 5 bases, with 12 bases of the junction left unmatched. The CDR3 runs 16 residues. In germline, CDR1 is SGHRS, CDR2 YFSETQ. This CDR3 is CASSSGSFRGKDTQYF. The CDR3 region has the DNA TGCGCCAGCAGTAGCGGGAGCTTCCGAGGGAAAGATACGCAGTATTTT. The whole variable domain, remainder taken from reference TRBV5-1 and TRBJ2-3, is KAGVTQTPRYLIKTRGQQVTLSCSPISGHRSVSWYQQTPGQGLQFLFEYFSETQRNKGNFPGRFSGRQFSNSRSEMNVSTLELGDSALYLCASSSGSFRGKDTQYFGPGTRLTVL.

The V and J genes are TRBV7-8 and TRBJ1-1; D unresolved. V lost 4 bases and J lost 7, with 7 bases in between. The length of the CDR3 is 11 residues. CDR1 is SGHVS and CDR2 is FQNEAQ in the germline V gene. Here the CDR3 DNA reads TGTGCCAGCAGCTCGCGCTTTGAAGCTTTCTTT. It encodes CASSSRFEAFF.

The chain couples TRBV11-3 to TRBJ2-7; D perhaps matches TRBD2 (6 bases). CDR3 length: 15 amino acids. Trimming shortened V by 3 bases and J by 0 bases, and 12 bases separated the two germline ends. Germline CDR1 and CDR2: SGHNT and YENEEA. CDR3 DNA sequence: TGTGCCAGCAGCTTGGGGGGAGTTGGCTCCTACGAGCAGTACTTC. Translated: CASSLGGVGSYEQYF.

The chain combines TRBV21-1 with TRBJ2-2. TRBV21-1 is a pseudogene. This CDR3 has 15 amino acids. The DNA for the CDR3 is TGTGCCAGCAGCAAAGAGGCATTATACACCGGGGAGCTGTTTTTT. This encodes CASSKEALYTGELFF.

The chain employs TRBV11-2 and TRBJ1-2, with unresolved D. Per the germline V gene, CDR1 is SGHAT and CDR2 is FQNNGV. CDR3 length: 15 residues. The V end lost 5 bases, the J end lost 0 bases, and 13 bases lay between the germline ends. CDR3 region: CASSRVGRTNYGYTF. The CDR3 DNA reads TGTGCCAGCAGCCGGGTTGGAAGGACTAACTATGGCTACACCTTC.

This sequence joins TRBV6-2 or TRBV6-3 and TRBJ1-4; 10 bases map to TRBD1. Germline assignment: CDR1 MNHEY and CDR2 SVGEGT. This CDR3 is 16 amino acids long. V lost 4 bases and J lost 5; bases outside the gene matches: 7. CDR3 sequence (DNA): TGTGCCAGCAGTTTCACCCCGGGACAGGGGAATGAAAAACTGTTTTTT. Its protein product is CASSFTPGQGNEKLFF.

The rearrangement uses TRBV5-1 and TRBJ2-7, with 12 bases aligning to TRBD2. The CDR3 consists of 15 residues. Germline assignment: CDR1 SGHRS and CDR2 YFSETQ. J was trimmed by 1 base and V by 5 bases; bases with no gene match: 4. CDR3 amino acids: CASRPTSGGSYEQYF. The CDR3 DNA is TGCGCCAGCAGACCGACTAGCGGGGGTTCCTACGAGCAGTACTTC.

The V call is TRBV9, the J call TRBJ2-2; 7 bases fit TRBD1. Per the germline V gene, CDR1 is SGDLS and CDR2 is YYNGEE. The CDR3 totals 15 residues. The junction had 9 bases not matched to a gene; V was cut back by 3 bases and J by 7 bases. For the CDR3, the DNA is TGTGCCAGCAGCGGGGGGACAGATAGGATCGGGGAGCTGTTTTTT. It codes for CASSGGTDRIGELFF. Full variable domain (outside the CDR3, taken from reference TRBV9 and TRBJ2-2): DSGVTQTPKHLITATGQRVTLRCSPRSGDLSVYWYQQSLDQGLQFLIQYYNGEERAKGNILERFSAQQFPDLHSELNLSSLELGDSALYFCASSGGTDRIGELFFGEGSRLTVL.

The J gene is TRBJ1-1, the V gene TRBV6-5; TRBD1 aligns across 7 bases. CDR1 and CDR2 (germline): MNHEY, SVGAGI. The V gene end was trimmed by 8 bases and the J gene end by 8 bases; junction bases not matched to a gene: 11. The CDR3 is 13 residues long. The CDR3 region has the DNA TGTGCCAGCCAGAAAGAGACGGACAGGGAAGCTTTCTTT. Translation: CASQKETDREAFF.

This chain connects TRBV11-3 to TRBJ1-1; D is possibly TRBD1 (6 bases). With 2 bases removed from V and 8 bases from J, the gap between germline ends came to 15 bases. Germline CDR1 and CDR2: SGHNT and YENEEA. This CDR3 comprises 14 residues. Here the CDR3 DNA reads TGTGCCAGCAGCTTATACAGGGAGCGAGGAGAAGCTTTCTTT. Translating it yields CASSLYRERGEAFF.